This T cell receptor beta chain originates from a study of T cells in Graves' hyperthyroidism and ophthalmopathy. Whole-study results and caveats: A model built on 13 V-J features separated ophthalmopathy from stable hyperthyroidism. Within blood appeared most thyroid clonotypes that had expanded above 0.001.

About this clonotype: As yet, its antigen is unknown.

The TCR beta CDR3 regions underwent amplification using RNA transcripts as the source. A first-round RT-PCR of the TCR CDR3 used the HTBI primer set. TCRdb reanalysed the multiplex PCR reads using MiXCR and keeps one entry per CDR3 protein. The data show just over 550,000 distinct CDR3 sequences, just over 45% seen once. Calling Graves' hyperthyroidism stable meant ophthalmopathy did not progress within 18 months. Diagnoses were made from clinical symptoms, serum measures (thyroxine and TRAb), thyroid ultrasound and orbital computed tomography. V was clipped by 6 bases and J by 7 bases, with 16 bases between them. The length of the CDR3 is 12 residues. Germline CDR1 and CDR2: SQVTM and ANQGSEA.

This rearrangement joins TRBV29-1 to TRBJ2-7; a weak D match, TRBD2 (7 bases). The receptor was derived from a young woman with Graves' hyperthyroidism. The sequenced sample consisted of peripheral blood or thyroid tissue (not recorded which). CDR3 residues: CSVSVGGEEQYF. The CDR3 region has the DNA TGCAGCGTCTCAGTAGGGGGGGAGGAGCAGTACTTC.